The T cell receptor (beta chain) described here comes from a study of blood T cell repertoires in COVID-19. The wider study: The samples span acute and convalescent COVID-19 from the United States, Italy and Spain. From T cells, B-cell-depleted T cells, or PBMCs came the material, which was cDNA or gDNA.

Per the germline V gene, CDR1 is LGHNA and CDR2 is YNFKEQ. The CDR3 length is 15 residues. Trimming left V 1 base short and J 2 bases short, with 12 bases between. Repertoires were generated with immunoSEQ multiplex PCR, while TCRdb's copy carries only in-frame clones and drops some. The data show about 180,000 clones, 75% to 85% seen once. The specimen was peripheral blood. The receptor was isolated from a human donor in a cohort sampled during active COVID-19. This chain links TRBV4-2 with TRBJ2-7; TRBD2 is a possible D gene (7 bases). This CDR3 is CASSQAGGLTYEQYF. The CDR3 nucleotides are TGTGCCAGCAGCCAAGCGGGGGGCCTTACCTACGAGCAGTACTTC.